The 9 T cell receptor beta chains given below trace back to one sample, sequenced in a study of CD4 T cells in relation to SARS-CoV-2 and coronaviruses. Produced via immunoSEQ multiplex PCR; TCRdb's table is partial and in-frame only. The table shows fewer than 20,000 clones, with around 80% occurring only once. Before the COVID-19 pandemic, during about 2010-2018, CD4+ T cells were taken from unexposed donors. After about 11 days of culture, CD4+ T cells were isolated. Their cognate antigens are unknown. Sequences were obtained from CD4+ T cells from PBMCs, cultured in vitro. Every receptor here comes from a human donor in good health.

This clone was picked up a small number of times. The chain employs TRBV25-1 and TRBJ2-2, with TRBD1 matching 9 bases. The CDR3 is 18 residues long. CDR1 and CDR2 (germline): MGHDK, SYGVNS. Trimming cost V 0 bases and J 3 bases; bases outside gene matches: 8. The DNA for the CDR3 is TGTGCCAGCAGTGAATACTACCGGGACAGGGATCACACCGGGGAGCTGTTTTTT. Its protein product is CASSEYYRDRDHTGELFF.

This chain uses TRBV27 with TRBJ1-5, with TRBD1 as a possible D gene (6 bases). Germline V gene lookup returns CDR1 MNHEY and CDR2 SMNVEV (reference sequence). V was pared by 8 bases and J by 5 bases, with 28 bases between. CDR3 length: 18 amino acids. The CDR3 DNA sequence: TGTGCCAGCTTTGGGGGCCCCGGGGGTCCGCAGGCGGATCAGCCCCAGCATTTT. It translates to CASFGGPGGPQADQPQHF.

The chain employs TRBV28 and TRBJ2-1; the D is unclear. The CDR3 has 15 amino acids. Germline-derived CDR1 and CDR2 are MDHEN and SYDVKM. Trimming took off 2 bases at V and 1 base at J, with 9 bases between the two ends. The CDR3 DNA sequence: TGTGCCAGCAGTTTAGACCATGGGTCCTACAATGAGCAGTTCTTC. This codes for CASSLDHGSYNEQFF. The full variable domain, in which reference TRBV28 and TRBJ2-1 provide the parts outside the CDR3, is DVKVTQSSRYLVKRTGEKVFLECVQDMDHENMFWYRQDPGLGLRLIYFSYDVKMKEKGDIPEGYSVSREKKERFSLILESASTNQTSMYLCASSLDHGSYNEQFFGPGTRLTVL.

The chain has TRBV28 and TRBJ2-7, with D perhaps being TRBD1 or TRBD2 (5 bases each). The CDR3 has 20 amino acids. Germline values: CDR1 MDHEN, CDR2 SYDVKM. Trimming left V 6 bases short and J 4 bases short, with 34 bases between. The CDR3 is CASRIYHHRWDGGKRYEQYF. In nucleotides, the CDR3 is TGTGCCAGCAGAATTTATCACCACAGGTGGGATGGGGGTAAAAGGTACGAGCAGTACTTC.

V is TRBV2 and J is TRBJ2-3; D might be TRBD2 (5 bases). Trimming cost V 2 bases and J 0 bases, with 12 bases left between them. Germline V gene data show CDR1 as SNHLY and CDR2 as FYNNEI. The CDR3 consists of 16 residues. DNA for the CDR3: TGTGCCAGCAGTGAAATGATGCCGGGAAGCACAGATACGCAGTATTTT. Its translation: CASSEMMPGSTDTQYF.

The V gene is TRBV3-1 (or the pseudogene TRBV3-2), the J gene TRBJ2-7; 9 nucleotides agree with TRBD1. With 1 base clipped from V and 6 bases from J, the junction kept 7 bases outside the gene matches. This CDR3 region has 15 residues. Germline CDR1 reads LGHDT; CDR2 reads YNNKEL (reference sequence). The CDR3 DNA follows: TGTGCCAGCAGCCAAGTCGGGACAGGGTCGTCCGAGCAGTACTTC. It translates to CASSQVGTGSSEQYF.

The chain recombines TRBV28 with TRBJ2-5; the D gene is possibly TRBD2 (5 bases). CDR1 MDHEN and CDR2 SYDVKM come from the germline V gene. The CDR3 consists of 15 residues. V lost 3 bases and J lost 2, with 13 bases in between. CDR3 coding DNA: TGTGCCAGCAGTTTCTACGGCCGGGGTCAAGAGACCCAGTACTTC. Residues: CASSFYGRGQETQYF.

The genes are TRBV18 and TRBJ2-5, with D perhaps matching TRBD1 or TRBD2 (5 bases each). Trimming pared 2 bases from V and 3 bases from J, leaving 10 bases between. CDR3 length: 14 residues. Germline V gene data show CDR1 as KGHSH and CDR2 as LQKENI. CDR3 DNA sequence: TGTGCCAGCTCACCAGGGACGGAGGAAGAGACCCAGTACTTC. As protein: CASSPGTEEETQYF.

J is TRBJ1-3 and V is TRBV6-1, with D perhaps matching TRBD1 (5 bases). The CDR3 is 15 amino acids. V was shortened by 2 bases and J by 0 bases, with 8 bases between the two germline ends. Germline CDR1 MNHNS, CDR2 SASEGT. CDR3 coding DNA: TGTGCCAGCAGTGAATATGGGGCCTCTGGAAACACCATATATTTT. Amino acids: CASSEYGASGNTIYF.